Listed here are 21 T cell receptor beta chains from one sample, sequenced in a study of T cell therapy after organ transplantation. Their cognate antigens are unknown. This table comes from immunoSEQ multiplex PCR, and its TCRdb copy is limited to in-frame clones, with some not included. The sample lists 50,000 or so clones, 94% occurring once. The sequencing used CD8+ T cells from blood, collected before autologous CMV-specific T cell therapy. The receptors here all came from a human patient who had received a solid organ transplant and had CMV disease.

The chain links TRBV11-2 to TRBJ1-1; D unclear. From germline, CDR1 is SGHAT and CDR2 FQNNGV. Trimming pared 1 base from V and 3 bases from J, leaving 24 bases between. The CDR3 totals 19 residues. CDR3 sequence (DNA): TGTGCCAGCAGCTTAGTTCGCCGCGGGCCCGATCTTAGGGACACTGAAGCTTTCTTT. Its protein is CASSLVRRGPDLRDTEAFF.

The sample holds one count of this clone. This rearrangement joins TRBV6-5 to TRBJ1-1; TRBD1 matches at 8 bases. The junction had 7 bases not matched to a gene; V was cut back by 6 bases and J by 4 bases. In germline, CDR1 is MNHEY, CDR2 SVGAGI. The CDR3 is 14 amino acids. In DNA, the CDR3 is TGTGCCAGCAGCCTACAGGGGGTCTTCACTGAAGCTTTCTTT. Protein product: CASSLQGVFTEAFF.

The chain uses TRBV4-3 and TRBJ2-7, with D perhaps assigned TRBD1 or TRBD2 (5 bases each). Germline CDR1 LGHNA, CDR2 YSLEER. V lost 0 bases and J 1 base, leaving 10 bases between the germline ends. CDR3 size: 15 residues. DNA for the CDR3: TGCGCCAGCAGCCAAGATCGGGACGGATCCTACGAGCAGTACTTC. It codes for CASSQDRDGSYEQYF.

V gene TRBV14 combines with J gene TRBJ2-7; possibly TRBD1 or TRBD2 for D (6 bases each). This CDR3 is built from 17 residues. CDR1 is SGHDN and CDR2 is FVKESK in the germline V gene. V was shortened by 4 bases and J by 7 bases, with 26 bases between the two germline ends. The CDR3 nucleotides read TGTGCCAGCAGCCCCCTAAAGGGGGGCGGCCCTCGTCAGGAGCAGTACTTC. It yields the protein CASSPLKGGGPRQEQYF.

V gene TRBV11-2 combines with J gene TRBJ2-7; weak D call: TRBD2 (6 bases). The CDR3 is made up of 14 amino acids. Germline V gene sequence: CDR1 SGHAT, CDR2 FQNNGV. The V end was cut by 3 bases, the J end by 3 bases, with 12 bases between. CDR3 residues: CASSFGGPLYEQYF. The CDR3 nucleotides read TGTGCCAGCAGCTTCGGAGGGCCTCTCTACGAGCAGTACTTC.

The V gene is TRBV12-5, the J gene TRBJ2-3; tentative D call: TRBD1 (5 bases). Between the trimmed V and J ends, which lost 0 bases and 0 bases, there was a span of 10 bases. This CDR3 is 16 amino acids long. CDR1 and CDR2 from the germline V gene are LGHNT and FRNRAP. The CDR3 reads CASGLVGVFSTDTQYF. For the CDR3, the DNA is TGTGCTAGTGGTTTGGTAGGGGTTTTTAGCACAGATACGCAGTATTTT.

V gene TRBV6-1 combines with J gene TRBJ2-1; no firm D call. Germline assignment: CDR1 MNHNS and CDR2 SASEGT. This CDR3 has 12 amino acids. Trimming took 7 bases from V and 6 from J, leaving 10 bases between them. The CDR3 DNA sequence: TGTGCCAGCATACGACATCTCAATGAGCAGTTCTTC. Translated, it gives CASIRHLNEQFF.

The chain links TRBV2 to TRBJ2-7; D is ambiguous. Trimming cost V 3 bases and J 3 bases, with 12 bases left between them. The length of the CDR3 is 14 residues. CDR1 SNHLY and CDR2 FYNNEI come from the germline V gene. CDR3 DNA sequence: TGTGCCAGCAGTGATCTGGGTGGGGTCTACGAGCAGTACTTC. Its protein product is CASSDLGGVYEQYF.

This clone was detected once. This rearrangement joins TRBV7-9 to TRBJ2-2; 8 bases align to TRBD1. The trim removed 3 bases at V and 0 bases at J, leaving 9 bases unmatched. This CDR3 has 18 amino acids. CDR1 SEHNR and CDR2 FQNEAQ come from the germline V gene (reference sequence). This CDR3 reads CASSFDLRDRPNTGELFF. The CDR3 coding sequence is TGTGCCAGCAGCTTTGACCTCCGGGACAGGCCGAACACCGGGGAGCTGTTTTTT. The full variable domain, in which reference TRBV7-9 and TRBJ2-2 provide the parts outside the CDR3, is DTGVSQNPRHKITKRGQNVTFRCDPISEHNRLYWYRQTLGQGPEFLTYFQNEAQLEKSRLLSDRFSAERPKGSFSTLEIQRTEQGDSAMYLCASSFDLRDRPNTGELFFGEGSRLTVL.

The gene calls are TRBV9 and TRBJ2-2; TRBD2 matches 10 bases. V trimming: 6 bases; J trimming: 7 bases; junction bases outside the gene matches: 9. This CDR3 has 15 amino acids. Looked up from germline, CDR1 is SGDLS and CDR2 is YYNGEE. The DNA of the CDR3 is TGTGCCAGCACCGAAGCGGGGGGGCACGGCGGGGAGCTGTTTTTT. This encodes CASTEAGGHGGELFF.

The rearrangement links TRBV13 to TRBJ2-2, with D possibly being TRBD1 (5 bases). V was clipped by 7 bases and J by 4 bases, with 16 bases between them. The CDR3 spans 15 residues. Germline-derived CDR1 and CDR2 are PRHDT and FYEKMQ (reference sequence). This CDR3 reads CASTLVAGRTGELFF. The CDR3 DNA sequence: TGTGCCAGCACCCTCGTGGCAGGGCGCACCGGGGAGCTGTTTTTT.

This chain links TRBV10-2 with TRBJ2-1; 13 nucleotides match TRBD2. This CDR3 spans 15 amino acids. Germline V CDR1 and CDR2: WSHSY, SAAADI. The junction had 7 bases not matched to a gene; V was cut back by 6 bases and J by 8 bases. CDR3 amino acids: CASSWTSGSLDEQFF. CDR3 nucleotides: TGCGCCAGCAGCTGGACTAGCGGGAGTCTGGATGAGCAGTTCTTC.

The V call is TRBV5-6, the J call TRBJ2-1, with TRBD1 identical over 8 bases. The V gene end was trimmed by 0 bases and the J gene end by 7 bases; junction bases not matched to a gene: 9. The germline V gene encodes CDR1 SGHDT and CDR2 YYEEEE. The CDR3 has 16 amino acids. The DNA for the CDR3 is TGTGCCAGCAGCTTGGCTGAACCGACAGGGGCGAATGAGCAGTTCTTC. This codes for CASSLAEPTGANEQFF.

The chain has TRBV27 and TRBJ2-1; D may be TRBD1 (5 bases). Trimming pared 4 bases from V and 8 bases from J, leaving 15 bases between. Germline-derived CDR1 and CDR2 are MNHEY and SMNVEV (reference sequence). The CDR3 loop spans 14 amino acids. CDR3 region: CASSYVGRVDEQFF. CDR3 in DNA: TGTGCCAGCAGTTACGTAGGCAGGGTCGATGAGCAGTTCTTC.

The rearrangement joins TRBV15 to TRBJ1-1; no clear D. Per germline, CDR1 LNHNV and CDR2 YYDKDF (reference sequence). The CDR3 loop spans 14 amino acids. V lost 3 bases and J lost 0, with 8 bases in between. In nucleotides, the CDR3 is TGTGCCACCAGCAGTGGTCCAATGAACACTGAAGCTTTCTTT. Its protein product is CATSSGPMNTEAFF.

Only one count was recorded for this clone. CDR3 loop: CASSSSGRADYEQYF. CDR3 nucleotides: TGCGCCAGCAGCTCTAGCGGGAGGGCCGACTACGAGCAGTACTTC. The gene calls are TRBV5-1 and TRBJ2-7; TRBD2 agrees at 12 bases. In germline, CDR1 is SGHRS, CDR2 YFSETQ. V lost 3 bases and J lost 3; bases outside the gene matches: 4. This CDR3 is built from 15 residues.

The chain combines TRBV6-6 with TRBJ1-2, with D perhaps matching TRBD1 (5 bases). CDR1 MNHNY and CDR2 SVGAGI come from the germline V gene (reference sequence). Trimming took 4 bases from V and 8 from J, leaving 14 bases between them. CDR3 length: 13 amino acids. The CDR3 region has the DNA TGTGCCAGCAGTTTGGGCAGGGCGGAAGGCTACACCTTC. As protein: CASSLGRAEGYTF.

The chain has TRBV5-1 and TRBJ2-1; 11 bases match TRBD1. CDR1 SGHRS and CDR2 YFSETQ come from the germline V gene. Trimming removed 3 bases from V and 8 bases from J; junction bases left unmatched: 4. This CDR3 is built from 14 residues. CDR3 loop: CASSSGQGADEQFF. CDR3 DNA sequence: TGCGCCAGCAGCTCCGGACAGGGGGCTGATGAGCAGTTCTTC.

The chain recombines TRBV7-9 with TRBJ2-1, with D perhaps matching TRBD1 or TRBD2 (5 bases each). The CDR3 is 12 amino acids. Germline lookup yields CDR1 SEHNR and CDR2 FQNEAQ (reference sequence). The ends were cut back, 5 bases at V and 7 bases at J, with 9 bases in the middle. CDR3 coding DNA: TGTGCCAGCAGCCCTGGGACGAATGAGCAGTTCTTC. It is translated as CASSPGTNEQFF.

V is TRBV30 and J is TRBJ2-7; tentative D call: TRBD2 (7 bases). V lost 5 bases to trimming and J lost 6 bases, with 8 bases between them. Germline V gene sequence: CDR1 GTSNPN, CDR2 SVGIG (reference sequence). The CDR3 contains 10 residues. For the CDR3, the DNA is TGTGCCTGGGGGGGGGCCGAGCAGTACTTC. Its translation: CAWGGAEQYF.

CDR3 protein: CASSPGLAYRGEQFF. The CDR3 region has the DNA TGTGCCAGCAGCCCGGGACTAGCGTATCGGGGTGAGCAGTTCTTC. This chain links TRBV6-5 with TRBJ2-1; 10 nucleotides agree with TRBD2. CDR1 and CDR2 from the germline V gene are MNHEY and SVGAGI. With 6 bases clipped from V and 9 bases from J, the junction kept 11 bases outside the gene matches. There are 15 residues in the CDR3.